Sequencing of this T cell receptor (beta chain) was carried out in a study of T cells in Graves' hyperthyroidism and ophthalmopathy. Study information: It was at initial diagnosis, before any treatment, that peripheral blood was collected. The study, taken as a whole, reports: Researchers found most expanded thyroid clonotypes above 0.001 in blood as well.

Hyperthyroidism in the patients, aged 18 to 65, was newly diagnosed and under 2 months in duration. This clonotype has a count of ten or more. The antigen is undetermined. Researchers amplified the TCR beta CDR3 regions from RNA transcripts. Carried out on the TCR CDR3, a first-round RT-PCR used the HTBI primer set. TCRdb re-derived calls from the multiplex PCR reads in MiXCR, one entry per CDR3 protein. Counted here are more than 300,000 distinct CDR3 sequences, approximately 13% occurring once; the ten biggest clones make up over 8.5%. Sequenced: blood. This receptor was identified in a woman aged 18-29 years with Graves' hyperthyroidism.

The CDR3 protein is CASSWVAGSDTQYF. The CDR3 nucleotides are TGTGCCAGCAGTTGGGTAGCGGGATCAGATACGCAGTATTTT. V usage is TRBV6-1 and J usage is TRBJ2-3; 8 bases map to TRBD2. Germline lookup yields CDR1 MNHNS and CDR2 SASEGT. V dropped 5 bases and J dropped 4; count of bases not matched to a gene: 5. The CDR3 loop spans 14 amino acids.